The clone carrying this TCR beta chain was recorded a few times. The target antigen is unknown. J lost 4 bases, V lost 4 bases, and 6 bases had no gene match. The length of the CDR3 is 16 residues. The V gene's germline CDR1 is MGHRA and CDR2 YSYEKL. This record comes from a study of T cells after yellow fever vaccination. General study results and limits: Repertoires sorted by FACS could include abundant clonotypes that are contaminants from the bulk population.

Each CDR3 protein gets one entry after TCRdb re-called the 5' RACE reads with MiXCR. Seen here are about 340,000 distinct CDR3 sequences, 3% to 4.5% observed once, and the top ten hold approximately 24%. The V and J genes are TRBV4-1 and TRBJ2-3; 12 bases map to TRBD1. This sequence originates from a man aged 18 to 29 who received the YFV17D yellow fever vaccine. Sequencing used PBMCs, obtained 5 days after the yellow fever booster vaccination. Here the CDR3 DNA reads TGCGCCAGCAGCCGAGGGACAGGGGGCCAGTCAGATACGCAGTATTTT. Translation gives CASSRGTGGQSDTQYF.